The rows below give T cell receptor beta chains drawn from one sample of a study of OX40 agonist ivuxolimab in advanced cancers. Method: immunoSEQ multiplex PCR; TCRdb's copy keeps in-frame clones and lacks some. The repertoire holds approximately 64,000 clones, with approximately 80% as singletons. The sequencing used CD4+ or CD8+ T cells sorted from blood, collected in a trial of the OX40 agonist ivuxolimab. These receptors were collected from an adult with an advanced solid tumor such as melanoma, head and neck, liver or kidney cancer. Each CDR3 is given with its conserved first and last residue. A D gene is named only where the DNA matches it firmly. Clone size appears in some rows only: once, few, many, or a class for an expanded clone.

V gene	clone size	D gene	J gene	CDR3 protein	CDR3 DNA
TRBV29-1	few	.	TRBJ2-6	CSVDSPSGANVLTF	TGCAGCGTTGACAGTCCCTCTGGGGCCAACGTCCTGACTTTC
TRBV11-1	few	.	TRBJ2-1	CASSLKGFRFF	TGTGCCAGCAGCTTAAAGGGATTTCGGTTCTTC
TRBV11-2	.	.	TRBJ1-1	CASSLDYSGDAFF	TGTGCCAGCAGCTTAGATTATTCGGGGGACGCTTTCTTT
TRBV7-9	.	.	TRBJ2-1	CASSPHGGSNEQFF	TGTGCCAGCAGCCCCCATGGGGGGAGTAATGAGCAGTTCTTC
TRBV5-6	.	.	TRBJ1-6	CASGFGPSYNSPLHF	TGTGCCAGCGGTTTTGGGCCATCCTATAATTCACCCCTCCACTTT
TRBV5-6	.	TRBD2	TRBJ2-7	CASSLGLAGFYEQYF	TGTGCCAGCAGCTTGGGTTTAGCGGGATTCTACGAGCAGTACTTC
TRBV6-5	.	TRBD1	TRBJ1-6	CASSYARGNSPLHF	TGTGCCAGCAGTTACGCCAGGGGGAATTCACCCCTCCACTTT
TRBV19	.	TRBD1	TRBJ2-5	CASRVPDRGQETQYF	TGTGCCAGTAGAGTTCCGGACAGGGGTCAAGAGACCCAGTACTTC
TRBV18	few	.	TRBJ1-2	CASSPGQTYGYTF	TGTGCCAGCTCACCGGGGCAGACTTATGGCTACACCTTC
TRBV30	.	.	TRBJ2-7	CAWSVPGGTLYEQYF	TGTGCCTGGAGTGTACCGGGCGGGACCCTTTACGAGCAGTACTTC
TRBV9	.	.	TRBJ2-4	CASAAGTGLKNIQYF	TGTGCCAGCGCGGCCGGGACGGGTCTCAAAAACATTCAGTACTTC
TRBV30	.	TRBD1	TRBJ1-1	CAWSSDRMNTEAFF	TGTGCCTGGAGTTCGGACAGGATGAACACTGAAGCTTTCTTT
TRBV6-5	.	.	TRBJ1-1	CASSRAGYAEAFF	TGTGCCAGCTCGCGGGCTGGGTACGCTGAAGCTTTCTTT
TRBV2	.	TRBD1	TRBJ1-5	CAASQEQGFNQPQHF	TGTGCCGCCAGCCAGGAACAGGGGTTTAACCAGCCCCAGCATTTT
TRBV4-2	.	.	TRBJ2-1	CASSQDYGGPPYNEQFF	TGTGCCAGCAGCCAAGACTACGGGGGGCCCCCCTACAATGAGCAGTTCTTC
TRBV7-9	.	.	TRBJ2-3	CASSPQGGGTDTQYF	TGTGCCAGCAGCCCACAAGGGGGGGGCACAGATACGCAGTATTTT
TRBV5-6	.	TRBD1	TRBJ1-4	CASSFGTENEKLFF	TGTGCCAGCAGCTTCGGGACAGAGAATGAAAAACTGTTTTTT